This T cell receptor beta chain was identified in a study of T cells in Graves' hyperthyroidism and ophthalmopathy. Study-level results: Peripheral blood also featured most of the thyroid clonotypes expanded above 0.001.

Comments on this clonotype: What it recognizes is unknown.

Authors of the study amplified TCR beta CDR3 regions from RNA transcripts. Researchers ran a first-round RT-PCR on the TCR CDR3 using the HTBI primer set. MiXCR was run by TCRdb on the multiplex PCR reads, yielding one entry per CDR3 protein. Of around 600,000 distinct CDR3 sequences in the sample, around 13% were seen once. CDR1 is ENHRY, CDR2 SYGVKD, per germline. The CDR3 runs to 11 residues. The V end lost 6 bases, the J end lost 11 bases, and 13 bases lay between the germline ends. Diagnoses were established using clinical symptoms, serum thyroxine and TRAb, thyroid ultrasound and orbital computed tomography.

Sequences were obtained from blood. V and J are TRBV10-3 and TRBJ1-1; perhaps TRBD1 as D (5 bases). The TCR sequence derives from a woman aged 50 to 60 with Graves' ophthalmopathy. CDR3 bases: TGTGCCATCAGCAGTGGGGGTACGGCTTTCTTT. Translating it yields CAISSGGTAFF.